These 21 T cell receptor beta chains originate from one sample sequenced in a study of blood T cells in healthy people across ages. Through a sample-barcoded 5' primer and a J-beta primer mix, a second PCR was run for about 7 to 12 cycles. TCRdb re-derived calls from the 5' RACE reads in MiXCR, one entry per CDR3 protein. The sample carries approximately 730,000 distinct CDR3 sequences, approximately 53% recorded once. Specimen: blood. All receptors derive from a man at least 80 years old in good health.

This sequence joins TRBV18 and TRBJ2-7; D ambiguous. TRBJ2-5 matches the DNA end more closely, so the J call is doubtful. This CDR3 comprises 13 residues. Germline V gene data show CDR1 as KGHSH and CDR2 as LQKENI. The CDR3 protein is CASSPRPQETQYF. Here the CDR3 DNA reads TGTGCCAGCTCACCTCGACCTCAAGAGACCCAGTACTTC.

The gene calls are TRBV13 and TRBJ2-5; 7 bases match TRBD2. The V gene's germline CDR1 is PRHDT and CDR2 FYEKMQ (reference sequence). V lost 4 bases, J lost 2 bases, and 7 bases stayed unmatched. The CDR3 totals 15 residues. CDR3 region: CASSSWGGFQETQYF. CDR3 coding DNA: TGTGCCAGCAGCTCTTGGGGGGGATTTCAAGAGACCCAGTACTTC.

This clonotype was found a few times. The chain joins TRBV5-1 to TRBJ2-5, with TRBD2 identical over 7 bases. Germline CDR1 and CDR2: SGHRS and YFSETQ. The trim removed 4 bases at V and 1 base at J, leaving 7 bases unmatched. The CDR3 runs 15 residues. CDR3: CASSPRSSGQETQYF. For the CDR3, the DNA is TGCGCCAGCAGCCCCCGCTCTAGCGGCCAAGAGACCCAGTACTTC.

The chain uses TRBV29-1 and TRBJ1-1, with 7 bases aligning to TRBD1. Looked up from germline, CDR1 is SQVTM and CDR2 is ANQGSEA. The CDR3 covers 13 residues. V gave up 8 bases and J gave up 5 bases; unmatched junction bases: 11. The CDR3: CSTLQGISTEAFF. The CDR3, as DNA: TGCAGCACTCTACAGGGGATTAGTACTGAAGCTTTCTTT.

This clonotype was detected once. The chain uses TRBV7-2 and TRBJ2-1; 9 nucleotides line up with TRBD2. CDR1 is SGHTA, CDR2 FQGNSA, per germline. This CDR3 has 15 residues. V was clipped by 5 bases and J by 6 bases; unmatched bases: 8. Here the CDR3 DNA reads TGTGCCAGCAGCCCACGGGTTAGCGGGAGCAATGAGCAGTTCTTC. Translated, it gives CASSPRVSGSNEQFF.

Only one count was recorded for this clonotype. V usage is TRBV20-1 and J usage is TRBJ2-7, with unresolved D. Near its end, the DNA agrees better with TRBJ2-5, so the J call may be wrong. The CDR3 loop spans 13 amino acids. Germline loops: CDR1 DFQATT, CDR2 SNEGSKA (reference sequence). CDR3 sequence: CSLGGGVRETQYF. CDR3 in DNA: TGCTCGTTGGGCGGCGGCGTGCGGGAGACCCAGTACTTC.

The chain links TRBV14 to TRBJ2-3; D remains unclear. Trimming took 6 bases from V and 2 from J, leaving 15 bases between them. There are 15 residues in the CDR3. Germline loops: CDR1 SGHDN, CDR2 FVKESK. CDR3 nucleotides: TGTGCCAGCAGTAGTGAGACCTCATTCACAGATACGCAGTATTTT. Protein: CASSSETSFTDTQYF.

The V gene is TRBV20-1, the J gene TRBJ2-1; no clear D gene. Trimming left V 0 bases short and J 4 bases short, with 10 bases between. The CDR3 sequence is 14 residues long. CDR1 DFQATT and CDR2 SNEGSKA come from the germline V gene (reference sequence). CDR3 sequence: CSARESLGYNEQFF. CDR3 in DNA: TGCAGTGCTAGAGAAAGTTTGGGGTACAATGAGCAGTTCTTC.

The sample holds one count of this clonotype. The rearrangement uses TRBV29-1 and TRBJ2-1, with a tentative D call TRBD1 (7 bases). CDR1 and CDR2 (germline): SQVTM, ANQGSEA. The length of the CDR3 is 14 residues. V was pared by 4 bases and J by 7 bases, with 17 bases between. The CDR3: CSVARGTVSNEQFF. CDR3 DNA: TGCAGCGTTGCGCGCGGGACAGTCTCAAATGAGCAGTTCTTC.

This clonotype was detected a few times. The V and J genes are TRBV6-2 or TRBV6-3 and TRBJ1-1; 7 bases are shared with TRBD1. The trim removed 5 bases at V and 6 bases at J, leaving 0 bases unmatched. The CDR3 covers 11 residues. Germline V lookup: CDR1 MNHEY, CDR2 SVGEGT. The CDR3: CASSQGAEAFF. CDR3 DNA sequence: TGTGCCAGCAGTCAGGGGGCTGAAGCTTTCTTT.

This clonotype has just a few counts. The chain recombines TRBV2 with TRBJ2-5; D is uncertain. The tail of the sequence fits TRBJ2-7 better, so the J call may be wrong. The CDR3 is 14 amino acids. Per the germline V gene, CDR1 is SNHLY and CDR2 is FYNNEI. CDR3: CASSELKGLGEQYF. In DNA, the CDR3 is TGTGCCAGCAGTGAATTGAAGGGATTAGGCGAGCAGTACTTC.

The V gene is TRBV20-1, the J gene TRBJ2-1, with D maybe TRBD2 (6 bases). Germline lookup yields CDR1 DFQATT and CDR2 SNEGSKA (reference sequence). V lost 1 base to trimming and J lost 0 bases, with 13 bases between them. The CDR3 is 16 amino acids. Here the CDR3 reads CSARVIAASSYNEQFF. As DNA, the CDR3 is TGCAGTGCTAGAGTAATAGCGGCTAGCTCCTACAATGAGCAGTTCTTC.

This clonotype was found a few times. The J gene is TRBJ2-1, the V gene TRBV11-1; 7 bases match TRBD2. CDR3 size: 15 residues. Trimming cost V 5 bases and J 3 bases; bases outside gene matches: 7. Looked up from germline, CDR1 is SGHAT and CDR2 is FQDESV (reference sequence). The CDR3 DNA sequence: TGTGCCAGCAGCACCTCTAGCGGTCGCTACAATGAGCAGTTCTTC. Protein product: CASSTSSGRYNEQFF. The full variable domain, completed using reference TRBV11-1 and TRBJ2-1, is EAEVAQSPRYKITEKSQAVAFWCDPISGHATLYWYRQILGQGPELLVQFQDESVVDDSQLPKDRFSAERLKGVDSTLKIQPAELGDSAMYLCASSTSSGRYNEQFFGPGTRLTVL.

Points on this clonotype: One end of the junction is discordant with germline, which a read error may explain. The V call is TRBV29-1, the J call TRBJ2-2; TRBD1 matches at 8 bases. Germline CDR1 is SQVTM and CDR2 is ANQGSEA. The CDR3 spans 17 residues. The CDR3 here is CSVEGRRGTGNTGELFF. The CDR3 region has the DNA TGCAGCGTCGAAGGGCGGCGAGGGACAGGGAACACCGGGGAGCTGTTTTTT.

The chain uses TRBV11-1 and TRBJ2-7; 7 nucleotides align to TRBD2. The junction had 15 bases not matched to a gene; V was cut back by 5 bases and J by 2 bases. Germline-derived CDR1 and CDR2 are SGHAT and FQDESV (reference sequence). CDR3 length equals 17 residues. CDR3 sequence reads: CASSPGDAGVAPYEQYF. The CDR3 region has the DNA TGTGCCAGCAGCCCGGGCGATGCGGGAGTTGCTCCCTACGAGCAGTACTTC.

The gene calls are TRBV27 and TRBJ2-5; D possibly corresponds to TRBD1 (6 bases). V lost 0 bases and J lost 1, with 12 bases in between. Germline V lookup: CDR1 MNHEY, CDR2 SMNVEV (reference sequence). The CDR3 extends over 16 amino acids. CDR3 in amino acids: CASSLSIGTPQETQYF. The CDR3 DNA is TGTGCCAGCAGTTTATCGATCGGGACACCCCAAGAGACCCAGTACTTC.

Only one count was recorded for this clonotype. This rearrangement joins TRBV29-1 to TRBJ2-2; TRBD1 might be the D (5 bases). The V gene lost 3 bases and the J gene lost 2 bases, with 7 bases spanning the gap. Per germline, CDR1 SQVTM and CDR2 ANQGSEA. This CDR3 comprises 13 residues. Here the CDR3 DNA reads TGCAGCGTTGACCAGGGAAACACCGGGGAGCTGTTTTTT. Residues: CSVDQGNTGELFF.

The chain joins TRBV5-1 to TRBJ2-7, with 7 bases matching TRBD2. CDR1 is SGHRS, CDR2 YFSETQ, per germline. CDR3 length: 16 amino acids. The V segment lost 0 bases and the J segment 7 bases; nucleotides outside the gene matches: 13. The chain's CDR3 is CASSLGSSGGVNEQYF. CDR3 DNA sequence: TGCGCCAGCAGCTTGGGTTCTAGCGGAGGGGTCAATGAGCAGTACTTC.

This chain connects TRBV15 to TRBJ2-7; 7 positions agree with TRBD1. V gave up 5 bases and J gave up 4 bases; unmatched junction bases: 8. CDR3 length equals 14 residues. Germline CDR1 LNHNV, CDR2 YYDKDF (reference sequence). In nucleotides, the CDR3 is TGTGCCACCAGCGTACCGGGACAGATATACGAGCAGTACTTC. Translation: CATSVPGQIYEQYF.

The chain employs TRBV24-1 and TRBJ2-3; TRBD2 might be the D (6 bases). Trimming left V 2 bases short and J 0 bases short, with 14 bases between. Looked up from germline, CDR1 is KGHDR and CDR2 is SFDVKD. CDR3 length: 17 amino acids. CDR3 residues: CATSDSFAGPSTDTQYF. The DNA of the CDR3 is TGTGCCACCAGTGATTCGTTTGCGGGGCCTAGCACAGATACGCAGTATTTT.

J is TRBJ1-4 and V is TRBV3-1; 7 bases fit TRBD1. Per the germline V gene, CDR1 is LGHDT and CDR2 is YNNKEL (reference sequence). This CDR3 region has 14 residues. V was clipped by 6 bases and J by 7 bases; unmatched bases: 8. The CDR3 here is CASRRGTDPEKLFF. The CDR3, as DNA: TGTGCCAGCAGGAGGGGGACAGACCCTGAAAAACTGTTTTTT.